This TCR beta chain appears in the sequencing data of a study of cytomegalovirus exposure and HLA in healthy donors. Donors in the study were healthy people who gave bone marrow. Whole-study results and caveats: With later analysis, a missense DCLRE1C variant became linked to TCR beta V- and J-gene trimming. As confirmed in vitro, a few CMV-associated chains were specific for CMV antigens.

V dropped 4 bases and J dropped 4; count of bases not matched to a gene: 9. Germline-derived CDR1 and CDR2 are LGHNA and YNFKEQ. This CDR3 has 16 residues. Primers: 60 Vbeta forward and 13 Jbeta reverse. Sequencing used immunoSEQ multiplex PCR; TCRdb keeps in-frame clones, though not all of them. The data contain 130,000 or so clones, 75% to 85% of them seen just once; the ten biggest clones take up more than 7.5%. As concerns this clone: The antigen is undetermined.

The sample was PBMCs. The TCR sequence derives from a woman in her fifties or sixties in good health and CMV-seropositive. The chain uses TRBV4-2 and TRBJ2-2, with 7 bases that match TRBD1. The CDR3 sequence: CASSPTTQGFTGELFF. As DNA, the CDR3 is TGTGCCAGCAGCCCAACTACACAGGGGTTCACCGGGGAGCTGTTTTTT.